This passage covers 9 T cell receptor beta chains from one sample sequenced in a study of tumor-infiltrating lymphocytes in localized non-small cell lung cancer. Using immunoSEQ multiplex PCR, the repertoire was profiled, and TCRdb retains in-frame clones only, with some absent. This table holds 15,000 or so clones, approximately 80% found once. The sequenced material came from lung tumor tissue. The receptors stem from a human donor with non-small cell lung cancer.

This rearrangement joins TRBV6-5 to TRBJ2-7; D call uncertain. This CDR3 comprises 14 residues. Germline V lookup: CDR1 MNHEY, CDR2 SVGAGI. V lost 4 bases to trimming and J lost 2 bases, with 12 bases between them. This CDR3 reads CASSFDPVAYEQYF. DNA of the CDR3: TGTGCCAGCAGTTTCGACCCCGTAGCCTACGAGCAGTACTTC.

The chain is built from TRBV4-3 and TRBJ2-1; 7 bases fit TRBD2. The CDR3 runs 16 residues. The germline V gene encodes CDR1 LGHNA and CDR2 YSLEER. Trimming removed 0 bases from V and 4 bases from J; junction bases left unmatched: 6. The CDR3 nucleotides are TGCGCCAGCAGCCAAGATCGGAATAGCGGGTACAATGAGCAGTTCTTC. It encodes CASSQDRNSGYNEQFF.

The chain carries TRBV6-5 and TRBJ1-2, with D possibly being TRBD1 (5 bases). There are 13 residues in the CDR3. Per the germline V gene, CDR1 is MNHEY and CDR2 is SVGAGI. Trimming left V 2 bases short and J 7 bases short, with 11 bases between. This CDR3 reads CASSYEGRGGYTF. DNA of the CDR3: TGTGCCAGCAGTTACGAAGGGAGGGGTGGCTACACCTTC.

This chain uses TRBV11-3 with TRBJ2-1, with D uncertain. V lost 1 base to trimming and J lost 8 bases, with 12 bases between them. The CDR3 totals 14 residues. Germline V gives CDR1 SGHNT, CDR2 YENEEA. The CDR3 nucleotides read TGTGCCAGCAGCTTAGGGCCCTCGTTCTATGAGCAGTTCTTC. This gives the protein CASSLGPSFYEQFF. Combining the CDR3 with reference TRBV11-3 and TRBJ2-1 gives the whole variable domain EAGVVQSPRYKIIEKKQPVAFWCNPISGHNTLYWYLQNLGQGPELLIRYENEEAVDDSQLPKDRFSAERLKGVDSTLKIQPAELGDSAVYLCASSLGPSFYEQFFGPGTRLTVL.

The genes are TRBV6-6 and TRBJ2-3; D gene unclear. CDR3 length: 11 amino acids. Trimming stripped 8 bases from V and 6 bases from J, with 9 bases between. Germline lookup yields CDR1 MNHNY and CDR2 SVGAGI (reference sequence). CDR3 sequence reads: CASVNLDTQYF. The CDR3 DNA sequence: TGTGCCAGCGTTAACTTGGATACGCAGTATTTT.

CDR3 DNA: TGCGCCAGCAGCCCGGGACTAGCGGGACACGACGAGCAGTACTTC. Its protein is CASSPGLAGHDEQYF. The V and J genes are TRBV5-1 and TRBJ2-7; 13 bases agree with TRBD2. Germline lookup yields CDR1 SGHRS and CDR2 YFSETQ. The CDR3 is 15 amino acids. The junction had 6 bases not matched to a gene; V was cut back by 4 bases and J by 5 bases.

The V and J genes are TRBV9 and TRBJ2-1; TRBD2 matches 10 bases. After removal of 4 bases from V and 6 bases from J, the junction contained 19 bases not matched to a gene. The V gene's germline CDR1 is SGDLS and CDR2 YYNGEE. The CDR3 length is 19 residues. The CDR3 sequence: CASSFRGMALAGVGNEQFF. The CDR3 DNA reads TGTGCCAGCAGCTTCCGAGGGATGGCGCTAGCGGGAGTCGGCAATGAGCAGTTCTTC.

The chain combines TRBV6-5 with TRBJ2-3; TRBD2 might be the D (6 bases). CDR1 is MNHEY, CDR2 SVGAGI, per germline. There are 14 residues in the CDR3. Trimming removed 2 bases at V and 2 bases at J, with 8 bases between. CDR3 in DNA: TGTGCCAGCAGTTACGGGGGGAACACAGATACGCAGTATTTT. This encodes CASSYGGNTDTQYF.

The V call is TRBV30, the J call TRBJ1-5; D unclear. Germline CDR1 and CDR2: GTSNPN and SVGIG (reference sequence). V lost 4 bases, J lost 6 bases, and 10 bases lay in between. The length of the CDR3 is 12 residues. The CDR3 reads CAWTRSGQPQHF. The CDR3 DNA reads as TGTGCCTGGACCCGGAGTGGTCAGCCCCAGCATTTT. Together with reference TRBV30 and TRBJ1-5, the CDR3 gives the full variable domain: SQTIHQWPATLVQPVGSPLSLECTVEGTSNPNLYWYRQAAGRGLQLLFYSVGIGQISSEVPQNLSASRPQDRQFILSSKKLLLSDSGFYLCAWTRSGQPQHFGDGTRLSIL.